One sample yielded the 26 T cell receptor beta chains listed below, sequenced in a study of shared clonotypes between healthy human individuals. Clones were read by immunoSEQ multiplex PCR, and TCRdb kept only the in-frame ones, dropping some. Of roughly 1,600,000 clones listed, approximately 98.5% are singletons. Sequencing was carried out using naive CD4+ T cells sorted from blood. Subset: CD45RA+ positively selected. These receptors all come from a man younger than 40 in good health.

The V call is TRBV27, the J call TRBJ2-7, with TRBD1 matching 7 bases. Germline CDR1 MNHEY, CDR2 SMNVEV (reference sequence). V was clipped by 0 bases and J by 6 bases; unmatched bases: 5. The CDR3 covers 14 residues. The CDR3: CASSLSPRGLEQYF. The CDR3 bases are TGTGCCAGCAGTTTATCTCCTAGGGGGCTCGAGCAGTACTTC.

V and J are TRBV15 and TRBJ1-4, with 7 bases lining up with TRBD1. The CDR3 sequence is 14 residues long. V shed 3 bases, J shed 4 bases, and the junction held 2 bases outside the gene matches. Germline-derived CDR1 and CDR2 are LNHNV and YYDKDF (reference sequence). Here the CDR3 DNA reads TGTGCCACCAGCAGCCAGGGGGGTAATGAAAAACTGTTTTTT. The encoded protein is CATSSQGGNEKLFF.

V and J are TRBV18 and TRBJ2-7; TRBD1 matches at 9 bases. The CDR3 contains 15 residues. CDR1 and CDR2 (germline): KGHSH, LQKENI. V lost 6 bases, J lost 4 bases, and 10 bases stayed unmatched. This chain's CDR3 is CASSQAGTGLYEQYF. The CDR3 DNA reads TGTGCCAGCTCCCAGGCCGGGACAGGGCTGTACGAGCAGTACTTC.

For this clone: Other DNA sequences from this sample encode an identical CDR3 as well. The chain recombines TRBV20-1 with TRBJ1-1; TRBD1 might be the D (6 bases). Trimming stripped 1 base from V and 8 bases from J, with 8 bases between. The CDR3 is 11 amino acids. CDR1 is DFQATT, CDR2 SNEGSKA, per germline (reference sequence). The CDR3 DNA follows: TGCAGTGCTAGAGCCGGGACAGAAGCTTTCTTT. This gives the protein CSARAGTEAFF.

This chain links TRBV7-8 with TRBJ2-1, with TRBD2 matching 10 bases. This CDR3 comprises 15 residues. J lost 2 bases, V lost 5 bases, and 3 bases had no gene match. Germline assignment: CDR1 SGHVS and CDR2 FQNEAQ. The chain's CDR3 is CASSPTSGPYNEQFF. The CDR3 DNA follows: TGTGCCAGCAGCCCGACTAGCGGGCCCTACAATGAGCAGTTCTTC.

CDR3 DNA sequence: TGCGCCAGCAGTCGTCCAGGAGGGAACACTGAAGCTTTCTTT. It encodes CASSRPGGNTEAFF. V is TRBV5-1 and J is TRBJ1-1; D gene unclear. Trimming shortened V by 5 bases and J by 1 base, and 12 bases separated the two germline ends. The CDR3 is 14 amino acids. Germline CDR1 SGHRS, CDR2 YFSETQ.

The gene calls are TRBV9 and TRBJ2-7, with 8 positions matching TRBD1. With V trimmed by 3 bases and J by 5 bases, 10 bases remained unmatched. Germline CDR1 reads SGDLS; CDR2 reads YYNGEE. The CDR3 runs to 15 residues. The CDR3 sequence is CASSGPGGATNEQYF. CDR3 DNA: TGTGCCAGCAGCGGGCCAGGGGGCGCTACCAACGAGCAGTACTTC.

The chain has TRBV2 and TRBJ1-5; D gene uncertain. With 0 bases removed from V and 7 bases from J, the gap between germline ends came to 13 bases. The CDR3 loop spans 15 amino acids. Germline CDR1 is SNHLY and CDR2 is FYNNEI. The CDR3 DNA is TGTGCCAGCAGTGAAGCGCGGGGAGGCGGGCAGCCCCAGCATTTT. Its protein is CASSEARGGGQPQHF.

J is TRBJ1-1 and V is TRBV5-1; D ambiguous. V shed 4 bases and J shed 0 bases, with 10 bases lying between them. Germline-derived CDR1 and CDR2 are SGHRS and YFSETQ. The CDR3 has 14 amino acids. The CDR3 here is CASSLTLLNTEAFF. The CDR3 DNA is TGCGCCAGCAGCCTGACCCTTCTGAACACTGAAGCTTTCTTT. The complete variable domain, with remaining parts taken from reference TRBV5-1 and TRBJ1-1, reads KAGVTQTPRYLIKTRGQQVTLSCSPISGHRSVSWYQQTPGQGLQFLFEYFSETQRNKGNFPGRFSGRQFSNSRSEMNVSTLELGDSALYLCASSLTLLNTEAFFGQGTRLTVV.

The V gene is TRBV5-4, the J gene TRBJ2-1; the D gene is possibly TRBD1 (5 bases). Germline V gene data show CDR1 as SGHNT and CDR2 as YYREEE (reference sequence). V dropped 1 base and J dropped 9 bases, with 8 bases sitting between them. CDR3 length equals 12 residues. CDR3 DNA sequence: TGTGCCAGCAGCTTGTGGGGCCGTGAGCAGTTCTTC. Residues: CASSLWGREQFF.

The V call is TRBV5-4, the J call TRBJ1-2; D ambiguous. The V gene lost 4 bases and the J gene lost 5 bases, with 15 bases spanning the gap. In germline, CDR1 is SGHNT, CDR2 YYREEE (reference sequence). CDR3 size: 14 residues. DNA for the CDR3: TGTGCCAGCAGCACGGGTCTCTCCGGATATGGCTACACCTTC. Amino acid sequence: CASSTGLSGYGYTF.

CDR3 residues: CASSAGSRPTEAFF. In DNA form, the CDR3 reads TGTGCCAGCAGTGCCGGGAGCCGTCCCACTGAAGCTTTCTTT. The chain is built from TRBV25-1 and TRBJ1-1; D gene unclear. Germline V gene sequence: CDR1 MGHDK, CDR2 SYGVNS. Trimming removed 4 bases at V and 4 bases at J, with 13 bases between. CDR3 length equals 14 residues.

Here the CDR3 reads CASGPRAGTFYEQYF. CDR3 coding DNA: TGTGCCAGCGGGCCACGGGCAGGGACCTTTTACGAGCAGTACTTC. The chain carries TRBV6-6 and TRBJ2-7; D may be TRBD1 or TRBD2 (5 bases each). The CDR3 has 15 amino acids. Germline V gene lookup returns CDR1 MNHNY and CDR2 SVGAGI (reference sequence). The V and J ends lost 8 bases and 4 bases respectively, with 21 bases between them.

This clone was observed a single time. Here the CDR3 reads CASSLKFWDSTQETQYF. In DNA, the CDR3 is TGTGCCAGCAGCCTTAAATTTTGGGACAGCACCCAAGAGACCCAGTACTTC. The chain recombines TRBV7-9 with TRBJ2-5, with 7 bases identical to TRBD1. V trimming: 5 bases; J trimming: 1 base; junction bases outside the gene matches: 13. This CDR3 spans 17 amino acids. The V gene's germline CDR1 is SEHNR and CDR2 FQNEAQ (reference sequence).

V and J are TRBV30 and TRBJ1-1, with D uncertain. Trimming cost V 4 bases and J 4 bases, with 13 bases left between them. The CDR3 sequence is 13 residues long. Germline CDR1 reads GTSNPN; CDR2 reads SVGIG (reference sequence). The CDR3 here is CAWKKDLGTEAFF. The CDR3 nucleotides read TGTGCCTGGAAAAAAGACCTGGGCACTGAAGCTTTCTTT.

This clone was recorded once. The CDR3 here is CASSVGLAANTDTQYF. The CDR3 DNA reads as TGTGCCAGCAGCGTAGGACTAGCGGCAAACACAGATACGCAGTATTTT. V gene TRBV11-2 combines with J gene TRBJ2-3; the match to TRBD2 covers 10 bases. Germline V lookup: CDR1 SGHAT, CDR2 FQNNGV. The CDR3 spans 16 residues. V shed 5 bases, J shed 2 bases, and the junction held 7 bases outside the gene matches.

The chain uses TRBV28 and TRBJ1-5; D unresolved. This CDR3 comprises 13 residues. Deletions cut 3 bases from V and 5 bases from J, with 8 bases between. CDR1 and CDR2 (germline): MDHEN, SYDVKM. The CDR3 DNA follows: TGTGCCAGCAGTTTGTCCCGCGATCAGCCCCAGCATTTT. Encoded protein: CASSLSRDQPQHF.

This rearrangement joins TRBV20-1 to TRBJ2-7; D not resolved. The V gene's germline CDR1 is DFQATT and CDR2 SNEGSKA (reference sequence). There are 11 residues in the CDR3. Trimming left V 3 bases short and J 6 bases short, with 9 bases between. The CDR3 DNA sequence: TGCAGTGCTAGTAAGGGTATCGAGCAGTACTTC. Protein: CSASKGIEQYF.

This sequence joins TRBV18 and TRBJ1-3; possible D gene TRBD1, 6 bases. This CDR3 contains 16 residues. Deletions cut 8 bases from V and 10 bases from J, with 27 bases between. CDR1 is KGHSH and CDR2 is LQKENI in the germline V gene. The CDR3 region has the DNA TGTGCCAGCACCAAGAGTACGTCGCAGGGGCGTGATACCATATATTTT. Amino acids: CASTKSTSQGRDTIYF.

This chain connects TRBV30 to TRBJ1-5; D gene unclear. The ends were cut back, 1 base at V and 2 bases at J, with 9 bases in the middle. The CDR3 runs to 14 residues. Germline CDR1 reads GTSNPN; CDR2 reads SVGIG (reference sequence). CDR3 nucleotide sequence: TGTGCCTGGAGTGGGCGGCAGGGCAATCAGCCCCAGCATTTT. Its translation is CAWSGRQGNQPQHF. Complete variable domain (other parts from reference TRBV30 and TRBJ1-5): SQTIHQWPATLVQPVGSPLSLECTVEGTSNPNLYWYRQAAGRGLQLLFYSVGIGQISSEVPQNLSASRPQDRQFILSSKKLLLSDSGFYLCAWSGRQGNQPQHFGDGTRLSIL.

The chain is built from TRBV6-1 and TRBJ2-7, with 7 bases lining up with TRBD1. The junction had 3 bases not matched to a gene; V was cut back by 2 bases and J by 2 bases. CDR3 size: 14 residues. Germline V gene lookup returns CDR1 MNHNS and CDR2 SASEGT. The CDR3 here is CASSERGQTYEQYF. CDR3 DNA: TGTGCCAGCAGTGAACGGGGACAGACCTACGAGCAGTACTTC.

This clone was seen just once. The chain employs TRBV9 and TRBJ2-3; TRBD2 aligns across 7 bases. The CDR3 loop spans 17 amino acids. V shed 3 bases and J 2 bases; nucleotides not matched to a gene: 12. CDR1 SGDLS and CDR2 YYNGEE come from the germline V gene. In nucleotides, the CDR3 is TGTGCCAGCAGCGCCCGTGGAGCGGGGACCGTCACAGATACGCAGTATTTT. Its protein product is CASSARGAGTVTDTQYF.

This clone has a single count. The V and J genes are TRBV7-8 and TRBJ2-3, with 8 bases fitting TRBD2. The trim removed 4 bases at V and 4 bases at J, leaving 4 bases unmatched. The CDR3 is 14 residues long. CDR1 and CDR2 (germline): SGHVS, FQNEAQ. CDR3 DNA sequence: TGTGCCAGCAGCTATAGCGGGACCGCAGATACGCAGTATTTT. Protein sequence: CASSYSGTADTQYF.

As to this clone: The same CDR3 is also encoded by other DNA sequences in this sample. The chain combines TRBV18 with TRBJ1-1, with D hard to call. This CDR3 has 13 residues. With 3 bases removed from V and 1 base from J, the gap between germline ends came to 6 bases. Germline values: CDR1 KGHSH, CDR2 LQKENI. The CDR3 sequence is CASSPDQNTEAFF. The CDR3 DNA is TGTGCCAGCTCACCGGACCAGAACACTGAAGCTTTCTTT.

The chain recombines TRBV11-2 with TRBJ2-7; 8 nucleotides align to TRBD1. This CDR3 has 15 residues. Trimming at V came to 5 bases and at J to 2 bases, leaving 8 bases not matched to a gene. CDR1 is SGHAT, CDR2 FQNNGV, per germline. This CDR3 reads CASSPRDRNAYEQYF. CDR3 in DNA: TGTGCCAGCAGCCCCCGGGACAGGAACGCCTACGAGCAGTACTTC.

This chain joins TRBV18 and TRBJ2-1; 10 nucleotides align to TRBD2. V was pared by 6 bases and J by 2 bases, with 10 bases of the junction left unmatched. The CDR3 covers 17 residues. Germline CDR1 is KGHSH and CDR2 is LQKENI. CDR3 loop: CASSPTTSGQTYNEQFF. CDR3 coding DNA: TGTGCCAGCTCGCCCACGACTAGCGGGCAGACCTACAATGAGCAGTTCTTC.